The source of this T cell receptor (beta chain) is a study of regulatory T cells in long-lasting Graves disease. Study context: Antithyroid drugs had been taken under 3 months by newly diagnosed Graves' patients.

CDR3-region Arm-PCR and iRepertoire HTBI primers produced the TCR beta libraries. Per the original methods: Looking across samples, the authors found under 75 TRBV and fewer than 15 TRBJ segments. TCRdb recomputed calls from the multiplex PCR reads with MiXCR, one row per CDR3 protein. TCRdb's processing, not the authors' own work, is the source of the V and J calls. This table holds around 420,000 distinct CDR3 sequences, 15% found once. The CDR3 extends over 14 amino acids. Trimming took off 7 bases at V and 4 bases at J, with 14 bases between the two ends. The V gene's germline CDR1 is LNHDA and CDR2 SQIVND (reference sequence). Specified time point: newly diagnosed GD, antithyroid drugs for less than 3 months. Following extraction of RNA from PBMCs, that RNA was used to make the TCR library. These records were also assigned to another study, of T cells in Graves' hyperthyroidism and ophthalmopathy. As that study records: HTBI primers drove first-round RT-PCR of the TCR CDR3.

The chain joins TRBV19 to TRBJ1-5, with no clear D. This clonotype was obtained from a woman in her forties with Graves disease. The starting material was peripheral blood mononuclear cells (PBMCs), obtained at new diagnosis, from a patient treated with antithyroid drugs. The CDR3 sequence: CASTKGGLNQPQHF. DNA of the CDR3: TGTGCCAGTACTAAGGGAGGGCTTAATCAGCCCCAGCATTTT.